Included here is one T cell receptor beta chain sequence, with context. Its antigen remains unidentified. The input lacks base qualities; no much larger clone sits a single base away. Using the deep immunoSEQ assay, TCR CDR3 regions were amplified from genomic DNA by multiplex PCR. Extracted genomic DNA from each cell subset was distributed evenly across all wells of several immunoSEQ 96-well plates, and each plate was treated as a replicate. For sorted subsets, each replicate PCR was loaded with 200 to 250 ng genomic DNA, equivalent to 25,000 to 30,000 T cell genomes. The purified libraries were quantified using a Qubit 3.0 fluorometer, sized with a Bioanalyzer 2100, and then quantified again using the KAPA Library Quantification kit. Each immunoSEQ 96-well plate was sequenced on its own single-read 150-cycle Illumina NextSeq 550 flow cell. The source study handled its data this way. Because only junctional sequences without quality scores were contained in the immunoSEQ output, filtering matching that applied to full-length reads could not be performed. To assign V/J genes and CDR3, sequences were annotated against IMGT germline references using PyIR, a Python wrapper for IgBLAST v1.9. Reads were removed for weak V/J assignments (E-value above 1e-6), missing CDR3, stop codons, out-of-frame junctions, or ambiguous translated residues. A V3J clonotype was defined by an identical inferred V gene, J gene, and CDR3 amino acid sequence. Percentage overlap between repertoires was computed as shared unique clonotypes divided by the size of the smaller repertoire. Richness of each repertoire was evaluated using RTK rarefaction, the Chao1 estimator, and Recon v2.1 estimates of unobserved clonotypes. Generation probabilities were computed with OLGA for all TCRbeta clonotypes obtained by the gDNA method from several donors. Sourced from immuneACCESS, this table was stored by TCRdb with only in-frame sequences that have V and J called. A share of the clones is absent; for the studies checked, an unresolved V gene accounts for under half, and the remainder has no known explanation. Clonal size and the V and J genes are those of that table, whereas D and trimming came from the DNA. Recorded for this sample are some 2.4 million clones; over 85% of them occurred a single time. The leading ten clones occupy approximately 0.35% of the sample.

This specimen belongs to a study of shared clonotypes between healthy human individuals (dated by TCRdb to the early 2020s). For context, the study as a whole: The cohort included a few men and two women between 18 and 49 years of age. To increase sequencing depth and limit assay-specific biases, TCR repertoire library preparation and sequencing were carried out by different laboratories using diverse techniques. For each donor, three plates each were used for CD4 naive and CD4 memory, two plates were used for CD8 naive, and one plate was used for CD8 memory. Blood TCR repertoires of five healthy adults were deeply sequenced to estimate repertoire size and the extent of clonotype sharing between individuals. Leukapheresis yielded between about 0.94 and 8.9 billion PBMCs per donor. Points the paper makes about the study in general: Naive subsets generally had larger estimated clonotype richness than memory subsets. When a few donors were compared, the shared fraction of clonotypes was about 5% for naive CD4, over 3% for naive CD8, more than 2% for memory CD4, and 0.35% to 0.4% for memory CD8. Higher generation probabilities were observed for clonotypes shared by all four sorted-subset donors than for non-shared clonotypes. Rarefaction of sorted-subset datasets indicated incomplete sequencing despite the large sequencing depth. Only blood was sampled, and tissue TCR repertoires likely differ from those in blood. The small number of donors limited the genetic and exposure-history diversity represented. Pairwise subsampling led to the expectation that sequencing depth would affect the degree of clonotype sharing among donors.

The donors were healthy, HIV-negative adults with no recently reported acute infections or vaccinations. Every donor was a Caucasian adult residing in Nashville, Tennessee, USA. CD4+ T cells were enriched by magnetic negative selection, after which naive cells were positively selected on CD45RA and the negative fraction was taken as the memory subset. Blood was obtained by leukapheresis, after which PBMCs were separated by Ficoll-Histopaque density gradient centrifugation and cryopreserved in liquid nitrogen vapor phase. Analytical flow cytometry was used to check the purity and quantity of each magnetically sorted T cell population. Genomic DNA was isolated from each sorted fraction and quantified by UV absorbance on a Nanodrop 2000c. CDR1 and CDR2, looked up from the germline V gene, are MDHEN and SYDVKM. The CDR3 runs 16 amino acids, cysteine and phenylalanine included. The kept DNA is CDR3 alone, 48 bases in frame from the first base. Clipping removes 3 bases from V and 6 bases from J, with 13 as the unmatched junction base count.

The V and J genes are TRBV28 and TRBJ1-2; 7 of the junction bases match TRBD1. This clonotype was sampled from a man younger than 35 in good health. Some clones in this sample may be carry-over from other donors' samples. Sequencing was performed on naive CD4+ T cells from PBMCs. The cell subset or site label, as the study defines it: CD45RA+ positively selected. The CDR3 loop reads CASSFADRLGIDGYTF. The nucleotide sequence reads as follows: TGTGCCAGCAGTTTCGCGGACAGGCTGGGGATAGATGGCTACACCTTC.